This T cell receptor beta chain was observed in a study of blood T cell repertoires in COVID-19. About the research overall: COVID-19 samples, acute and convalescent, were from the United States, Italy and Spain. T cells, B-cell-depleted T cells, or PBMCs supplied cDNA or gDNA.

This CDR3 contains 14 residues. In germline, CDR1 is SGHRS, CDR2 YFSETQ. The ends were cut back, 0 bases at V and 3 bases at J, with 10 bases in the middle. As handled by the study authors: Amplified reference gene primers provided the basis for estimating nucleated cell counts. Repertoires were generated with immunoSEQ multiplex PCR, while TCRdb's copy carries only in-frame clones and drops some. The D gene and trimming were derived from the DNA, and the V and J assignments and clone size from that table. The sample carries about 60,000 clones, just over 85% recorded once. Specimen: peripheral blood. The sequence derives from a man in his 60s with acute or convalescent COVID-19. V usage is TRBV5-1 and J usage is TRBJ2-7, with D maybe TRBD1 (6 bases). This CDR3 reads CASSLGQDIYEQYF. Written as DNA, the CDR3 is TGCGCCAGCAGCTTGGGACAGGATATCTACGAGCAGTACTTC.